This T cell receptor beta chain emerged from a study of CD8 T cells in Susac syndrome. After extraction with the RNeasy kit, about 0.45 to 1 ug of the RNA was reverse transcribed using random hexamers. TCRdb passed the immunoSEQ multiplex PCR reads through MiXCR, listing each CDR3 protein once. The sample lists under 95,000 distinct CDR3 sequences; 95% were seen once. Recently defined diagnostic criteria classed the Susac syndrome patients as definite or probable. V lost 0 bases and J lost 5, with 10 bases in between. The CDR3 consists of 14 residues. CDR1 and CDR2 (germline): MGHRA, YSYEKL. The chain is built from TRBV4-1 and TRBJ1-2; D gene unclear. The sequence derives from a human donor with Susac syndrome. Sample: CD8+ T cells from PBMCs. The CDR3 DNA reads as TGCGCCAGCAGCCAAGACAGATTATCATATGGCTACACCTTC. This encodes CASSQDRLSYGYTF.